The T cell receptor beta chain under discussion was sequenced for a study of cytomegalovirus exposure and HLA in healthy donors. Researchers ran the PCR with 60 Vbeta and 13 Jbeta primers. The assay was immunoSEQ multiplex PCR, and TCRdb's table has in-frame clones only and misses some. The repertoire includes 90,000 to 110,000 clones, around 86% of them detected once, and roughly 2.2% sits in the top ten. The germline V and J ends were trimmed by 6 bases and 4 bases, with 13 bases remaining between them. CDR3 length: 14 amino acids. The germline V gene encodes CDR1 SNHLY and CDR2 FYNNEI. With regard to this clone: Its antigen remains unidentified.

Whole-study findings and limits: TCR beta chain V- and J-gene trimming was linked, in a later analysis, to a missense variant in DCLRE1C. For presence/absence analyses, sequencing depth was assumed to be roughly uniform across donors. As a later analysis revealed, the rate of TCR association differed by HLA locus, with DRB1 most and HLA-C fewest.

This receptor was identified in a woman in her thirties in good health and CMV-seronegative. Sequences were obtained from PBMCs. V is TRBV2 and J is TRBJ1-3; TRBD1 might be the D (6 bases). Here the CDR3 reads CASRSGTRGNTIYF. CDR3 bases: TGTGCCAGCAGAAGCGGGACACGCGGAAACACCATATATTTT.